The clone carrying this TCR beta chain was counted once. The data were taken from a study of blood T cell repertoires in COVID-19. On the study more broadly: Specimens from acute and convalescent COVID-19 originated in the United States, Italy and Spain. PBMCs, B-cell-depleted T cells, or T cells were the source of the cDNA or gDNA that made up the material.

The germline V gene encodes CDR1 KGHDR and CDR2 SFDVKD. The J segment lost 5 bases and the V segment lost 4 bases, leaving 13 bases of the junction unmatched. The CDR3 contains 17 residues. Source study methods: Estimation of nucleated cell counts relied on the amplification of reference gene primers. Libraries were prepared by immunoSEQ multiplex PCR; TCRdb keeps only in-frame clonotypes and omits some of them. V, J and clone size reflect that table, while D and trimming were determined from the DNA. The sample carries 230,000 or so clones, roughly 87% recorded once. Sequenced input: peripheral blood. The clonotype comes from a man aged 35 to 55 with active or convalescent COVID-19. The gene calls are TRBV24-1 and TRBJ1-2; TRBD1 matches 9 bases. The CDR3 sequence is CATSDPGQGPGMYGYTF. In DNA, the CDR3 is TGTGCCACCAGTGACCCCGGACAGGGGCCGGGAATGTATGGCTACACCTTC.